A single sample gave rise to the 21 T cell receptor beta chains below, sequenced in a study of tumor-infiltrating lymphocytes in primary liver carcinoma. Blood RNA was derived from unsorted whole blood, and germline DNA was extracted too. Using a constant-region primer together with ProtoScript II reverse transcriptase, TCR beta cDNA was made from about 490 ng of total RNA. Libraries of TCR beta came from three nested multiplex PCR rounds with slightly modified ARM-PCR. In the first two PCR rounds, TRBV1-TRBV30 forward primers were paired with a C-beta reverse primer, and each round lasted around 10 cycles. TCRdb fed the multiplex PCR reads into MiXCR, producing one record per CDR3 protein. This sample has about 200,000 distinct CDR3 sequences, with 65% found just once. The sequenced sample consisted of peripheral blood. These receptors all come from a woman aged 55-69 years with primary liver carcinoma and hepatitis B virus infection.

This clonotype has a single count. The junction shows a germline mismatch at one end, possibly a read error. This chain connects TRBV4-2 to TRBJ2-1; a weak D match, TRBD2 (6 bases). CDR1 is LGHNA, CDR2 YNFKEQ, per germline. CDR3 size: 16 residues. In nucleotides, the CDR3 is TGTGCCAGTAGCCACTTAGCGGATAGCTCCTACAATGAGCAGTTCTTC. Its protein is CASSHLADSSYNEQFF.

In regard to this clonotype: Mismatch with germline at one junction end may stem from a read error. The chain carries TRBV11-3 and TRBJ2-1; 9 bases are shared with TRBD2. Germline V gene sequence: CDR1 SGHNT, CDR2 YENEEA. The CDR3 extends over 16 amino acids. CDR3 in DNA: TGTTCCAGTAGACAACCTCTAGCGGGACTTTACAATGAGCAGTTCTTC. Its protein is CSSRQPLAGLYNEQFF.

This chain links TRBV30 with TRBJ2-3; no clear D. The V and J ends lost 4 bases and 4 bases respectively, with 15 bases between them. Germline CDR1 and CDR2: GTSNPN and SVGIG (reference sequence). CDR3 length: 14 residues. This chain's CDR3 is CAWIQPVGPDTQYF. The DNA of the CDR3 is TGTGCCTGGATACAGCCCGTAGGGCCAGATACGCAGTATTTT.

The sample holds many counts of this clonotype. This sequence joins TRBV6-6 and TRBJ1-6; the D gene is possibly TRBD1 (6 bases). The ends were cut back, 6 bases at V and 7 bases at J, with 16 bases in the middle. The CDR3 contains 15 residues. The germline gives CDR1 MNHNY, CDR2 SVGAGI (reference sequence). The CDR3 protein is CASRTPGQKNSPLHF. Here the CDR3 DNA reads TGTGCCAGCAGGACTCCGGGACAAAAAAATTCACCCCTCCACTTT.

This clonotype has a count of ten or more. This rearrangement joins TRBV6-5 to TRBJ2-7, with TRBD2 matching over 10 bases. This CDR3 comprises 15 residues. With 5 bases clipped from V and 7 bases from J, the junction kept 11 bases outside the gene matches. Germline CDR1 reads MNHEY; CDR2 reads SVGAGI. CDR3 nucleotide sequence: TGTGCCAGCAGTAGACTAGCGGGTAGACGATGGGAGCAGTACTTC. It encodes CASSRLAGRRWEQYF.

This clonotype was recorded many times. The chain links TRBV11-2 to TRBJ2-7; 8 bases map to TRBD1. V lost 5 bases to trimming and J lost 8 bases; unmatched junction nucleotides: 11. Germline V CDR1 and CDR2: SGHAT, FQNNGV. The CDR3 is 14 residues long. CDR3 loop: CASSRDRGRGKQYF. For the CDR3, the DNA is TGTGCCAGCAGCCGAGACAGGGGAAGAGGCAAGCAGTACTTC.

This clonotype was found many times. The chain employs TRBV2 and TRBJ2-7, with D tentatively TRBD2 (5 bases). This CDR3 has 17 amino acids. Germline CDR1 is SNHLY and CDR2 is FYNNEI. Trimming cost V 7 bases and J 3 bases, with 25 bases left between them. The CDR3 DNA is TGTGCCAGCAACCTCCTGGAGGACTCCACGGCCTACTACGAGCAGTACTTC. This gives the protein CASNLLEDSTAYYEQYF. The full variable domain, in which reference TRBV2 and TRBJ2-7 provide the parts outside the CDR3, is EPEVTQTPSHQVTQMGQEVILRCVPISNHLYFYWYRQILGQKVEFLVSFYNNEISEKSEIFDDQFSVERPDGSNFTLKIRSTKLEDSAMYFCASNLLEDSTAYYEQYFGPGTRLTVT.

Points on this clonotype: The germline gene is not matched at one end of the junction; a read error may be the cause. The V call is TRBV11-2, the J call TRBJ2-7; possible D gene TRBD1, 6 bases. This CDR3 region has 15 residues. Germline V gene lookup returns CDR1 SGHAT and CDR2 FQNNGV. The CDR3 is CASSSKTGRTYEQYF. The CDR3 bases are TGTGCCAGCAGCTCTAAAACAGGGCGGACCTACGAGCAGTATTTC. Supplemented by reference TRBV11-2 and TRBJ2-7, the full variable domain reads EAGVAQSPRYKIIEKRQSVAFWCNPISGHATLYWYQQILGQGPKLLIQFQNNGVVDDSQLPKDRFSAERLKGVDSTLKIQPAKLEDSAVYLCASSSKTGRTYEQYFGPGTRLTVT.

About this clonotype: This sequence may be a read error, since a much larger clone differs from it by one base. The CDR3 nucleotides are TGTGCCAGCACCCGGAAGACTTTCTCCTACAATGAGCAGTTCTTC. Protein sequence: CASTRKTFSYNEQFF. The chain has TRBV6-6 and TRBJ2-1; D call uncertain. CDR1 is MNHNY, CDR2 SVGAGI, per germline (reference sequence). The CDR3 contains 15 residues. Trimming pared 7 bases from V and 0 bases from J, leaving 13 bases between.

About this clonotype: In this CDR3 the conserved last residue, phenylalanine or tryptophan, is missing, so a read error is likely. The rearrangement joins TRBV11-2 to TRBJ2-2, with D maybe TRBD1 (6 bases). Trimming pared 3 bases from V and 1 base from J, leaving 12 bases between. The CDR3 is made up of 16 amino acids. CDR1 and CDR2 (germline): SGHAT, FQNNGV. CDR3 loop: CASSFPGHGNTGELFS. In DNA, the CDR3 is TGTGCCAGCAGCTTCCCGGGACATGGGAACACCGGGGAGCTGTTTTCT.

As regards this clonotype: This CDR3 is missing its conserved last phenylalanine or tryptophan, likely due to a read error. The chain recombines TRBV11-2 with TRBJ2-5, with 10 bases aligning to TRBD2. This CDR3 spans 15 amino acids. Germline assignment: CDR1 SGHAT and CDR2 FQNNGV. The ends lost 3 bases at V and 9 bases at J; junction bases unmatched: 10. Here the CDR3 reads CASSLGLASSEAQYL. The CDR3 DNA reads as TGTGCCAGCAGCTTGGGACTAGCGTCATCGGAGGCCCAGTACTTA.

With regard to this clonotype: At one boundary the junction diverges from the germline segment, which might be a read error. This chain uses TRBV24-1 with TRBJ2-7; TRBD1 matches at 9 bases. CDR3 length: 14 amino acids. Germline CDR1 KGHDR, CDR2 SFDVKD. The CDR3 sequence: CAAGQGRFPYELYF. DNA for the CDR3: TGTGCAGCAGGACAGGGGAGGTTCCCCTACGAGCTGTACTTC.

Note on this clonotype: With a much larger clone just one base away, this may be a read error. Since the CDR3 does not end with the conserved phenylalanine or tryptophan, this likely comes from a read error. V usage is TRBV28 and J usage is TRBJ2-3; weak D call: TRBD1 (6 bases). CDR1 and CDR2 from the germline V gene are MDHEN and SYDVKM. V was cut by 4 bases and J by 6 bases, with 14 bases left in between. CDR3 length: 14 amino acids. In DNA form, the CDR3 reads TGTGCCAGCAGTTCCACGGCAGGGGCGGATACGCAGTATTTG. The encoded protein is CASSSTAGADTQYL.

This clonotype was seen once. The J gene is TRBJ1-5, the V gene TRBV28; tentative D call: TRBD2 (6 bases). The end of the DNA is better explained by TRBJ2-3, so the J call may be wrong. The germline V gene encodes CDR1 MDHEN and CDR2 SYDVKM. The CDR3 is 15 residues long. CDR3 protein: CASSLGGNSNQPQYF. The CDR3 DNA reads as TGTGCCAGCAGTTTAGGAGGGAATAGCAATCAGCCCCAGTATTTT.

The gene calls are TRBV29-1 and TRBJ2-3; 11 positions agree with TRBD2. From germline, CDR1 is SQVTM and CDR2 ANQGSEA. The V and J ends lost 6 bases and 0 bases, in that order; junction bases with no gene match: 14. CDR3 length: 18 residues. The CDR3 DNA is TGCAGCGTCATAAGATTCCTCGGGACTAGCGGTAGCACAGATACGCAGTATTTT. Translated: CSVIRFLGTSGSTDTQYF.

This clonotype was picked up one time. The chain recombines TRBV11-2 with TRBJ2-3, with D perhaps matching TRBD2 (8 bases). The V and J ends lost 4 bases and 14 bases respectively, with 25 bases between them. The germline V gene has CDR1 SGHAT and CDR2 FQNNGV. This CDR3 has 15 residues. CDR3 bases: TGTGCCAGCAGCTCAGGACTAGCAGGGACAGATATGCGGTATTTT. Amino acids: CASSSGLAGTDMRYF. The full variable domain, with the rest looked up from reference TRBV11-2 and TRBJ2-3, is EAGVAQSPRYKIIEKRQSVAFWCNPISGHATLYWYQQILGQGPKLLIQFQNNGVVDDSQLPKDRFSAERLKGVDSTLKIQPAKLEDSAVYLCASSSGLAGTDMRYFGPGTRLTVL.

A note on this clonotype: At one of its ends the junction is not consistent with the germline gene, which may arise from a read error. The V call is TRBV12-3 or TRBV12-4, the J call TRBJ2-5; D not resolved. This CDR3 is built from 19 residues. As DNA, the CDR3 is TGTGCCAGTAGTTTAATGAATTGGCTCCCCCCCCACCCTGAAGAGACCCAGTACTTC. Protein sequence: CASSLMNWLPPHPEETQYF.

About this clonotype: A much larger clonotype is one base distant, so this may be a read error. This chain joins TRBV7-8 and TRBJ2-2, with D perhaps matching TRBD2 (5 bases). The CDR3 runs 14 residues. V lost 2 bases to trimming and J lost 3 bases, with 7 bases between them. Germline V gives CDR1 SGHVS, CDR2 FQNEAQ. The CDR3 nucleotides are TGTGCCAGCAGCTTAATGGGAGACACCGGGGAGCTGTTTTTT. It translates to CASSLMGDTGELFF.

The chain uses TRBV5-1 and TRBJ2-7; TRBD1 matches at 9 bases. The V gene's germline CDR1 is SGHRS and CDR2 YFSETQ. The CDR3 runs 16 residues. V shed 4 bases, J shed 3 bases, and the junction held 11 bases outside the gene matches. Here the CDR3 reads CASSGGTGNIIYEQYF. The CDR3, as DNA: TGCGCCAGCAGCGGGGGGACAGGGAACATAATCTACGAGCAGTACTTC.

About this clonotype itself: One base away lies a much larger clone, so this may be a sequencing read error. V usage is TRBV14 and J usage is TRBJ2-2; 13 bases fit TRBD2. Germline loops: CDR1 SGHDN, CDR2 FVKESK. J lost 3 bases, V lost 2 bases, and 9 bases had no gene match. The CDR3 contains 19 residues. In DNA form, the CDR3 reads TGTGCCAGCAGCCAAAACCAAGGACTAGCGGGAGAGCACACCGGGGAGCTGTTTTTT. Its protein is CASSQNQGLAGEHTGELFF.

With respect to this clonotype: Since a much larger clone is just one base distant, this may be a read error. V and J are TRBV28 and TRBJ2-3; TRBD2 might be the D (5 bases). Between the trimmed V and J ends, which lost 5 bases and 14 bases, there was a span of 20 bases. CDR3 size: 13 residues. Germline CDR1 is MDHEN and CDR2 is SYDVKM. Here the CDR3 DNA reads TGTGCCAGCAGTCCACACGGGGTCCCTTTGGGGTATTTT. It yields the protein CASSPHGVPLGYF.